A single sample is the source of the 20 T cell receptor beta chains below, sequenced in a study of spatial heterogeneity in lung cancer. The time point is: blood at routine non-recurrence follow-up after resection. Each CDR3 protein is one row after TCRdb ran MiXCR on the 5' RACE reads. The table has about 16,000 distinct CDR3 sequences, 5% to 7.5% seen once. The input for sequencing was PBMCs, taken at follow-up. The receptors here all came from a male donor with early-stage non-small cell lung cancer.

The J gene is TRBJ2-4, the V gene TRBV11-2; 13 bases align to TRBD2. Germline CDR1 and CDR2: SGHAT and FQNNGV. V was clipped by 5 bases and J by 3 bases; unmatched bases: 7. This CDR3 region has 17 residues. For the CDR3, the DNA is TGTGCCAGCAGCCCCGGGACTAGCGGGAAGGGCAAAAACATTCAGTACTTC. Encoded protein: CASSPGTSGKGKNIQYF. The full variable domain, its missing parts supplied by reference TRBV11-2 and TRBJ2-4, is EAGVAQSPRYKIIEKRQSVAFWCNPISGHATLYWYQQILGQGPKLLIQFQNNGVVDDSQLPKDRFSAERLKGVDSTLKIQPAKLEDSAVYLCASSPGTSGKGKNIQYFGAGTRLSVL.

This clonotype was seen many times. The rearrangement links TRBV2 to TRBJ2-5, with D perhaps TRBD1 (5 bases). The CDR3 consists of 15 residues. Trimming shortened V by 1 base and J by 1 base, and 10 bases separated the two germline ends. CDR1 and CDR2 (germline): SNHLY, FYNNEI. CDR3 region: CASSEGRTPQETQYF. Written as DNA, the CDR3 is TGTGCCAGCAGTGAAGGCCGGACACCCCAAGAGACCCAGTACTTC.

In this sample, this clonotype turned up many times. This chain links TRBV14 with TRBJ1-1; D call uncertain. The CDR3 consists of 13 residues. Trimming left V 1 base short and J 10 bases short, with 13 bases between. Germline CDR1 and CDR2: SGHDN and FVKESK. CDR3 loop: CASSQVALGGAFF. The CDR3 region has the DNA TGTGCCAGCAGCCAAGTGGCCCTAGGTGGAGCTTTCTTT.

This chain links TRBV6-1 with TRBJ1-2; no definite D call. Germline CDR1 is MNHNS and CDR2 is SASEGT. Trimming removed 7 bases at V and 4 bases at J, with 16 bases between. This CDR3 is 14 amino acids long. CDR3 amino acids: CASTREEAVYGYTF. The DNA for the CDR3 is TGTGCCAGCACCCGAGAGGAGGCGGTCTATGGCTACACCTTC.

This clonotype is medium-sized within its sample. The V and J genes are TRBV7-2 and TRBJ2-7, with 10 bases that match TRBD2. The CDR3 is 15 amino acids. V gave up 2 bases and J gave up 7 bases; unmatched junction bases: 8. Germline values: CDR1 SGHTA, CDR2 FQGNSA. The CDR3: CASSLRLAGEGEQYF. The CDR3 DNA is TGTGCCAGCAGCTTAAGGCTAGCGGGAGAGGGTGAGCAGTACTTC.

V usage is TRBV27 and J usage is TRBJ2-6; no clear D. The CDR3 covers 14 residues. Per the germline V gene, CDR1 is MNHEY and CDR2 is SMNVEV (reference sequence). Trimming left V 6 bases short and J 0 bases short, with 6 bases between. The CDR3 loop reads CASRSYSGANVLTF. Here the CDR3 DNA reads TGTGCCAGCAGGTCCTACTCTGGGGCCAACGTCCTGACTTTC.

This clonotype was seen many times. V usage is TRBV28 and J usage is TRBJ1-6; 7 bases align to TRBD1. Germline V lookup: CDR1 MDHEN, CDR2 SYDVKM. CDR3 length: 16 amino acids. V lost 6 bases to trimming and J lost 2 bases; unmatched junction nucleotides: 7. The CDR3 DNA sequence: TGTGCCAGCAGAAGACAGGGTGACGCCTATAATTCACCCCTCCACTTT. Its translation: CASRRQGDAYNSPLHF.

This clonotype appeared a few times. This chain uses TRBV4-3 with TRBJ1-6; TRBD1 is a possible D gene (5 bases). The CDR3 totals 15 residues. Trimming shortened V by 4 bases and J by 7 bases, and 14 bases separated the two germline ends. Germline CDR1 reads LGHNA; CDR2 reads YSLEER. The CDR3 sequence is CASSLDTGSNSPLHF. The CDR3 nucleotides read TGCGCCAGCAGCCTCGATACAGGATCCAATTCACCCCTCCACTTT.

The table lists this clonotype with many counts. The chain is built from TRBV20-1 and TRBJ1-5; D is ambiguous. Germline values: CDR1 DFQATT, CDR2 SNEGSKA (reference sequence). The V end was cut by 7 bases, the J end by 1 base, with 11 bases between. This CDR3 spans 13 amino acids. The DNA for the CDR3 is TGCAGTGTGTCTTCGGTGAGCAATCAGCCCCAGCATTTT. Its translation: CSVSSVSNQPQHF.

This clonotype has ten or more counts. The J gene is TRBJ1-1, the V gene TRBV6-5, with D uncertain. Between the trimmed V and J ends, which lost 5 bases and 5 bases, there was a span of 15 bases. The germline CDR1 and CDR2 sequences are MNHEY and SVGAGI. The CDR3 is 14 amino acids. CDR3 region: CASSPKVRRTEAFF. The DNA for the CDR3 is TGTGCCAGCAGTCCCAAGGTACGAAGAACTGAAGCTTTCTTT.

Turning to this clonotype: A much larger clone lies a single base off, so this may be a read error. The chain carries TRBV5-1 and TRBJ1-1, with 8 bases fitting TRBD1. J lost 0 bases, V lost 4 bases, and 5 bases had no gene match. Germline V CDR1 and CDR2: SGHRS, YFSETQ. The CDR3 contains 15 residues. The CDR3 sequence is CASSMTGAMNTEAFF. CDR3 bases: TGCGCCAGCAGCATGACAGGGGCTATGAACACTGAAGCTTTCTTT.

This clonotype was found many times. This chain connects TRBV27 to TRBJ2-1; D is unclear. V lost 1 base and J lost 2, with 12 bases in between. The CDR3 has 16 residues. Germline values: CDR1 MNHEY, CDR2 SMNVEV (reference sequence). The CDR3 DNA reads TGTGCCAGCAGTTTATTGGACGGTGTCACCTACAATGAGCAGTTCTTC. Translating gives CASSLLDGVTYNEQFF.

Many counts were recorded for this clonotype. This chain uses TRBV15 with TRBJ2-1; 9 bases fit TRBD2. The germline V gene encodes CDR1 LNHNV and CDR2 YYDKDF (reference sequence). J lost 2 bases, V lost 0 bases, and 5 bases had no gene match. This CDR3 has 17 amino acids. This chain's CDR3 is CATSREGLAGTYNEQFF. CDR3 nucleotides: TGTGCCACCAGCAGAGAGGGGCTAGCGGGAACCTACAATGAGCAGTTCTTC.

The sample holds a few counts of this clonotype. The chain links TRBV10-2 to TRBJ2-7, with D uncertain. This CDR3 has 14 amino acids. The germline gives CDR1 WSHSY, CDR2 SAAADI. V was trimmed by 0 bases and J by 3 bases, leaving 9 bases between them. In DNA, the CDR3 is TGCGCCAGCAGTGAGTCGAACGGCCTCTACGAGCAGTACTTC. Amino acid sequence: CASSESNGLYEQYF.

At least ten counts were recorded for this clonotype. This chain joins TRBV6-2 or TRBV6-3 and TRBJ2-2; 11 nucleotides agree with TRBD2. CDR1 and CDR2 from the germline V gene are MNHEY and SVGEGT. J lost 1 base, V lost 8 bases, and 9 bases had no gene match. The CDR3 runs to 17 residues. The CDR3 spells CASGPLLAGGNTGELFF. The CDR3 coding sequence is TGTGCCAGCGGGCCCCTTCTAGCGGGAGGGAACACCGGGGAGCTGTTTTTT.

V is TRBV20-1 and J is TRBJ2-7; tentatively, D is TRBD1 or TRBD2 (5 bases each). The length of the CDR3 is 16 residues. Germline V gene lookup returns CDR1 DFQATT and CDR2 SNEGSKA (reference sequence). The V end lost 0 bases, the J end lost 5 bases, and 20 bases lay between the germline ends. The CDR3 loop reads CSARDAKQGAVHEQYF. CDR3 DNA sequence: TGCAGTGCTAGAGATGCGAAGCAGGGAGCGGTCCACGAGCAGTACTTC.

This clonotype was counted at least ten times. V is TRBV20-1 and J is TRBJ2-3; D remains unclear. V was pared by 4 bases and J by 3 bases, with 14 bases between. The CDR3 is 14 amino acids. The V gene's germline CDR1 is DFQATT and CDR2 SNEGSKA (reference sequence). The CDR3 loop reads CSAIRPVGTDTQYF. The DNA of the CDR3 is TGCAGTGCTATTAGACCGGTGGGGACAGATACGCAGTATTTT.

In its sample, this clonotype was seen many times. This chain links TRBV10-3 with TRBJ2-1, with 8 bases that match TRBD2. The CDR3 runs 15 residues. The J segment lost 5 bases and the V segment lost 6 bases, leaving 9 bases of the junction unmatched. Germline CDR1 reads ENHRY; CDR2 reads SYGVKD. The CDR3 sequence is CAISTREGRHNEQFF. The CDR3 DNA follows: TGTGCCATCAGCACTCGGGAGGGCAGACACAATGAGCAGTTCTTC.

This clonotype was found many times. The chain links TRBV5-1 to TRBJ2-5; 10 nucleotides match TRBD2. The ends lost 0 bases at V and 2 bases at J; junction bases unmatched: 10. This CDR3 region has 18 residues. The germline gives CDR1 SGHRS, CDR2 YFSETQ. The CDR3 DNA is TGCGCCAGCAGCTTGGCCTCGCTAGCGGGAGTGCGGCAAGAGACCCAGTACTTC. It codes for CASSLASLAGVRQETQYF.

The chain links TRBV18 to TRBJ2-7; a weak D match, TRBD1 (7 bases). Germline loops: CDR1 KGHSH, CDR2 LQKENI. V dropped 9 bases and J dropped 1 base, with 19 bases sitting between them. The CDR3 consists of 15 residues. As DNA, the CDR3 is TGTGCCAGTACCCAGCAGGGGGGAGCATCCTACGAGCAGTACTTC. Translating gives CASTQQGGASYEQYF.